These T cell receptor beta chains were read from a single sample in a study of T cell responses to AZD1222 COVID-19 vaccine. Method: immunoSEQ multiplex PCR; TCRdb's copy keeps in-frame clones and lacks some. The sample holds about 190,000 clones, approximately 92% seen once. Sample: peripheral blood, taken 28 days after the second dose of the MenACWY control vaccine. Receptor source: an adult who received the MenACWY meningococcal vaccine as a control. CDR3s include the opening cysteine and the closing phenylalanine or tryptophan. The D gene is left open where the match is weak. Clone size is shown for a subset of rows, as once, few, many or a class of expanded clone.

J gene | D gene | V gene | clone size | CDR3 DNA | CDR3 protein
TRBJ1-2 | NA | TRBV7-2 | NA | TGTGCCAGCAGCCCCCCAGCTAACTATGGCTACACCTTC | CASSPPANYGYTF
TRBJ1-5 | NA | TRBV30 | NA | TGTGCCTGGAGCCCCGGGGCCGCGGGTCAGCCCCAGCATTTT | CAWSPGAAGQPQHF
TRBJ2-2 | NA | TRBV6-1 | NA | TGTGCCAGCCCGGGCGGGCGGGCCGGGACCGGGGAGCTGTTTTTT | CASPGGRAGTGELFF
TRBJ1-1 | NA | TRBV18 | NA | TGTGCCAGCTCACAGTCCGGGACCGCTGAAGCCGAAGCTTTCTTT | CASSQSGTAEAEAFF
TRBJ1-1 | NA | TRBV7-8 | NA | TGTGCCAGCAGCGTGGTGATGACAGCGAACACTGAAGCTTTCTTT | CASSVVMTANTEAFF
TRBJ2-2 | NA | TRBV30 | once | TGTGCCTGGAGTTCCAGGGGTGTCGGGGAGCTGTTTTTT | CAWSSRGVGELFF
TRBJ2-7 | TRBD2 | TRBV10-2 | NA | TGCGCCAGCAGTGAGTCTGCGGGAGGGCCGGACGAGCAGTACTTC | CASSESAGGPDEQYF
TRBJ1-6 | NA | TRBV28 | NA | TGTGCCAGCAACATTAGGGGGGATTCACCCCTCCACTTT | CASNIRGDSPLHF
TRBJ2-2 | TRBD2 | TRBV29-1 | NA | TGCAGCGTTTCTCCGGGACTACTAACCGGGGAGCTGTTTTTT | CSVSPGLLTGELFF
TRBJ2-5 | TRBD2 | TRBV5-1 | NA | TGCGCCAGCAGCTTGGCCTTAAGCGGGACCCAAGAGACCCAGTACTTC | CASSLALSGTQETQYF
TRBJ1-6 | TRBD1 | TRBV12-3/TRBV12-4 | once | TGTGCCAGCAGTGGGGGGACAGTCGGAACCCTCCACTTT | CASSGGTVGTLHF
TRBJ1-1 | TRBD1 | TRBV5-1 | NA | TGCGCCAGCAGCAAACGAGCATTACAGGGGGCGACCACTGAAGCTTTCTTT | CASSKRALQGATTEAFF
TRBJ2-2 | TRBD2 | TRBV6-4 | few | TGTGCCAGTCAACCCGTAGCGGGAGTTGGGACCGGGGAGCTGTTTTTT | CASQPVAGVGTGELFF
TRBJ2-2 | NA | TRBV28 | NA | TGTGCCGGAGGGACCCCCGGGGAGCTGTTTTTT | CAGGTPGELFF
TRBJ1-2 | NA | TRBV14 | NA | TGTGCCAGCAGCCCAAATTCAAGGAACTATGGCTACACCTTC | CASSPNSRNYGYTF
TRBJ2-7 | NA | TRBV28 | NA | TGTGCCAGCAGGACGGGACTAGGGGGCAACGAGCAGTACTTC | CASRTGLGGNEQYF
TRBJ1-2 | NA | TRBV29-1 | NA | TGCAGTGGGTACATGGATGGCTACACCTTC | CSGYMDGYTF
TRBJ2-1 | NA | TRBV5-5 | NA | TGTGCCAGCAGCCAACTACCGGGAGATGTCTCCTACAATGAGCAGTTCTTC | CASSQLPGDVSYNEQFF
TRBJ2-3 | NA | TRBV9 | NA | TGTGCCAGCAGCGTAGACTCAGGCGGGGATACGCAGTATTTT | CASSVDSGGDTQYF
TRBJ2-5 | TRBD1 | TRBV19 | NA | TGTGCCAGTAGTAGGGGACAGTCGGGAGAGACCCAGTACTTC | CASSRGQSGETQYF
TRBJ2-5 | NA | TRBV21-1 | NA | TGTGCCAGCAGCAAAGTAGGAGGGAGGGTTGAAGAGACCCAGTACTTC | CASSKVGGRVEETQYF
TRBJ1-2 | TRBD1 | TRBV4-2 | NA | TGTGCCAGCAGCCAGGAGTCAGGGGGCCATGGCTACACCTTC | CASSQESGGHGYTF
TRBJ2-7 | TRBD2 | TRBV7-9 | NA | TGTGCCAGCAGCCGTCCGACTAGCGGGATGAATCGCGAGCAGTACTTC | CASSRPTSGMNREQYF
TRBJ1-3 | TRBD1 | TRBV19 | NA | TGTGCCAGTAGTATACGGTCAGGGGGCGCATCAGGAAACACCATATATTTT | CASSIRSGGASGNTIYF
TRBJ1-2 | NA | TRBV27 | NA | TGTGCCAGCAGTTTAGAGGAACAGGGTATCTATGGCTACACCTTC | CASSLEEQGIYGYTF
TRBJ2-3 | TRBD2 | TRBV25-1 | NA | TGTGCCAGCAGCCGAACTAGCGGGGGGGGTGATACGCAGTATTTT | CASSRTSGGGDTQYF